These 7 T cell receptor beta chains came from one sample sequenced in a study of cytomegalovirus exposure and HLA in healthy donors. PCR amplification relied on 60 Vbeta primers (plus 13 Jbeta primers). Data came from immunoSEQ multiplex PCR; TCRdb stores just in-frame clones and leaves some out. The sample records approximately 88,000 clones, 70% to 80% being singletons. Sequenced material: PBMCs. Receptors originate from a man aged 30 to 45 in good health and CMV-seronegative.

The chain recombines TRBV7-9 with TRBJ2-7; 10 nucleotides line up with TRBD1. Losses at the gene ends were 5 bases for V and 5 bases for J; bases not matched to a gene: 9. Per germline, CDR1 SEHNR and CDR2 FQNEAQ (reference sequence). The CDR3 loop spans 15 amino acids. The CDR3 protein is CASSRQGTGAHEQYF. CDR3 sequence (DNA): TGTGCCAGCAGCCGCCAAGGGACAGGGGCCCACGAGCAGTACTTC.

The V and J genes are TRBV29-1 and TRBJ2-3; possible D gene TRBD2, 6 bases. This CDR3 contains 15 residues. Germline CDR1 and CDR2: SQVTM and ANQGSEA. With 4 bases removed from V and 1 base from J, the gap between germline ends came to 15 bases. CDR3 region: CSVGFAASGTDTQYF. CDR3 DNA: TGCAGCGTTGGGTTCGCAGCTAGCGGCACAGATACGCAGTATTTT.

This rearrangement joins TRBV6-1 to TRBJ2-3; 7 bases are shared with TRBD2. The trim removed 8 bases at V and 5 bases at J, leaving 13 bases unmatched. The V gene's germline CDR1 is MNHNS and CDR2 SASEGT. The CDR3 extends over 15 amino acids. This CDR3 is CASLGGEGPLDTQYF. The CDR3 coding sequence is TGTGCCAGCCTCGGAGGGGAGGGCCCCCTAGATACGCAGTATTTT.

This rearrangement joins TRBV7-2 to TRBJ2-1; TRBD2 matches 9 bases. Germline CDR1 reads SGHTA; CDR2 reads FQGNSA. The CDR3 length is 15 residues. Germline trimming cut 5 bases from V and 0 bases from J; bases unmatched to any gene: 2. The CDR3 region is CASSASGTSYNEQFF. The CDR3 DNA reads TGTGCCAGCAGCGCTAGCGGGACCTCCTACAATGAGCAGTTCTTC.

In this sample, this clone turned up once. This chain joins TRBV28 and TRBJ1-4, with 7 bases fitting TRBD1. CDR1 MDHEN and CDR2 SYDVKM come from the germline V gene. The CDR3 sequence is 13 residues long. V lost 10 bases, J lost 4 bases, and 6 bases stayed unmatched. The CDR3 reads CATTDRFNEKLFF. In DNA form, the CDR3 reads TGTGCCACAACGGACAGGTTTAATGAAAAACTGTTTTTT. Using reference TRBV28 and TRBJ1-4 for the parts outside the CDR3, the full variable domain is DVKVTQSSRYLVKRTGEKVFLECVQDMDHENMFWYRQDPGLGLRLIYFSYDVKMKEKGDIPEGYSVSREKKERFSLILESASTNQTSMYLCATTDRFNEKLFFGSGTQLSVL.

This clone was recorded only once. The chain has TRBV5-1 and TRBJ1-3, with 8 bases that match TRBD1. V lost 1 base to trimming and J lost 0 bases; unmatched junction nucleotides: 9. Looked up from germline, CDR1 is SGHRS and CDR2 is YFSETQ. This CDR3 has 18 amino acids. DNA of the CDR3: TGCGCCAGCAGCTTGTTTGGGACAGGAAGCATCTCTGGAAACACCATATATTTT. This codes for CASSLFGTGSISGNTIYF.

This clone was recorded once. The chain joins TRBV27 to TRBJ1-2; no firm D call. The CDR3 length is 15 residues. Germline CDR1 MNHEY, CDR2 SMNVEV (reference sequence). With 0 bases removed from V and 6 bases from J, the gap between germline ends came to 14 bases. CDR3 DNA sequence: TGTGCCAGCAGTTTATCGTCATTAATAACAAATGGCTACACCTTC. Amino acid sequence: CASSLSSLITNGYTF.